These 22 T cell receptor beta chains originate from one sample sequenced in a study of PD-L1 blockade in urothelial cancer. The table came from immunoSEQ multiplex PCR; TCRdb's copy has only in-frame clones and leaves some out. This sample carries just under 45,000 clones, 88% of them seen once, and the ten largest clones take roughly 13%. The specimen comprised PBMCs, sampled around atezolizumab (anti-PD-L1) treatment. These receptors all come from a woman aged 60-75 years with urothelial cancer.

The gene calls are TRBV7-2 and TRBJ2-5; D uncertain. With 5 bases removed from V and 1 base from J, the gap between germline ends came to 14 bases. The CDR3 is 15 amino acids. Per germline, CDR1 SGHTA and CDR2 FQGNSA. CDR3 region: CASSQTQNFQETQYF. The DNA for the CDR3 is TGTGCCAGCAGCCAGACACAGAACTTCCAAGAGACCCAGTACTTC.

This chain joins TRBV12-1 and TRBJ1-6. TRBV12-1 is a documented pseudogene. The CDR3 loop spans 15 amino acids. CDR3 sequence reads: CASRPTGRNNSPLHF. The DNA for the CDR3 is TGTGCCAGCAGGCCCACCGGGAGGAATAATTCACCCCTCCACTTT.

The V call is TRBV29-1, the J call TRBJ1-1; TRBD1 aligns across 7 bases. CDR3 size: 14 residues. Germline assignment: CDR1 SQVTM and CDR2 ANQGSEA. V gave up 5 bases and J gave up 3 bases; unmatched junction bases: 9. As DNA, the CDR3 is TGCAGCGTTACCCCTGGACAGGCCGACACTGAAGCTTTCTTT. Translated, it gives CSVTPGQADTEAFF.

This clone was seen once. The rearrangement uses TRBV28 and TRBJ2-3; D gene uncertain. Trimming pared 7 bases from V and 3 bases from J, leaving 14 bases between. Germline assignment: CDR1 MDHEN and CDR2 SYDVKM. The CDR3 sequence is 14 residues long. CDR3 region: CASTLGQVTDTQYF. The CDR3 DNA is TGTGCCAGCACTCTGGGCCAGGTAACAGATACGCAGTATTTT. Supplemented by reference TRBV28 and TRBJ2-3, the full variable domain reads DVKVTQSSRYLVKRTGEKVFLECVQDMDHENMFWYRQDPGLGLRLIYFSYDVKMKEKGDIPEGYSVSREKKERFSLILESASTNQTSMYLCASTLGQVTDTQYFGPGTRLTVL.

This clone was counted once. The rearrangement joins TRBV4-3 to TRBJ1-1, with D unresolved. The V end lost 1 base, the J end lost 5 bases, and 17 bases lay between the germline ends. The CDR3 has 16 residues. The germline CDR1 and CDR2 sequences are LGHNA and YSLEER. The DNA of the CDR3 is TGCGCCAGCAGCCAAGTCGGGTCGGCACCGAAGACTGAAGCTTTCTTT. This translates into CASSQVGSAPKTEAFF.

This CDR3 reads CASSMGPGTYNSPLHF. DNA of the CDR3: TGTGCCAGTAGTATGGGGCCAGGGACCTATAATTCACCCCTCCACTTT. This chain connects TRBV19 to TRBJ1-6, with D possibly matching TRBD1 (5 bases). This CDR3 has 16 amino acids. In germline, CDR1 is LNHDA, CDR2 SQIVND (reference sequence). V shed 3 bases and J shed 2 bases, with 11 bases lying between them.

The chain recombines TRBV4-1 with TRBJ1-2; D call uncertain. The CDR3 spans 12 residues. CDR1 MGHRA and CDR2 YSYEKL come from the germline V gene. The germline V and J ends were trimmed by 0 bases and 5 bases, with 4 bases remaining between them. For the CDR3, the DNA is TGCGCCAGCAGCCAAGACGGGTATGGCTACACCTTC. Translation gives CASSQDGYGYTF.

The chain recombines TRBV6-5 with TRBJ2-4; the match to TRBD2 covers 11 bases. The CDR3 extends over 15 amino acids. The V segment lost 6 bases and the J segment 7 bases; nucleotides outside the gene matches: 8. CDR1 and CDR2 from the germline V gene are MNHEY and SVGAGI. The CDR3 sequence: CASRRLAGSRNIQYF. DNA for the CDR3: TGTGCCAGCAGAAGACTAGCGGGGAGTCGGAACATTCAGTACTTC.

The chain carries TRBV27 and TRBJ1-4; TRBD1 matches at 9 bases. Per the germline V gene, CDR1 is MNHEY and CDR2 is SMNVEV (reference sequence). The CDR3 spans 14 residues. V was clipped by 6 bases and J by 3 bases; unmatched bases: 2. CDR3 bases: TGTGCCAGCAGCCGGACAGGGGCTAATGAAAAACTGTTTTTT. It is translated as CASSRTGANEKLFF.

This clone was detected only once. This rearrangement joins TRBV5-4 to TRBJ1-4; 7 nucleotides line up with TRBD1. The CDR3 consists of 15 residues. After removal of 4 bases from V and 2 bases from J, the junction contained 5 bases not matched to a gene. CDR1 is SGHNT, CDR2 YYREEE, per germline (reference sequence). The CDR3 bases are TGTGCCAGCAGCACGAACAGGGGCACTAATGAAAAACTGTTTTTT. The encoded protein is CASSTNRGTNEKLFF.

This clone has just a few counts. The same CDR3 can be traced to other DNA sequences in this sample. The rearrangement uses TRBV25-1 and TRBJ2-7; no clear D. The V end was cut by 1 base, the J end by 4 bases, with 8 bases between. This CDR3 has 13 residues. Per the germline V gene, CDR1 is MGHDK and CDR2 is SYGVNS. This CDR3 reads CASSESGRYEQYF. The CDR3 DNA reads as TGTGCCAGCAGTGAATCAGGCAGGTACGAGCAGTACTTC.

The V and J genes are TRBV2 and TRBJ2-2; 8 bases align to TRBD2. V lost 6 bases and J lost 2; bases outside the gene matches: 5. The germline V gene has CDR1 SNHLY and CDR2 FYNNEI. There are 15 residues in the CDR3. The CDR3 sequence is CASSVAGFNTGELFF. Written as DNA, the CDR3 is TGTGCCAGCAGCGTAGCGGGATTTAACACCGGGGAGCTGTTTTTT.

The chain joins TRBV25-1 to TRBJ2-3, with 11 bases matching TRBD2. This CDR3 is 15 amino acids long. J was trimmed by 5 bases and V by 6 bases; bases with no gene match: 7. CDR1 and CDR2 (germline): MGHDK, SYGVNS. The CDR3 nucleotides are TGTGCCAGCAGCGAACTAGCGGGGGTGATAGATACGCAGTATTTT. It translates to CASSELAGVIDTQYF.

The chain couples TRBV6-5 to TRBJ2-5; TRBD2 matches at 8 bases. Germline CDR1 and CDR2: MNHEY and SVGAGI. V shed 6 bases, J shed 9 bases, and the junction held 9 bases outside the gene matches. The CDR3 runs 13 residues. CDR3 sequence: CASRTSAIGAQYF. The CDR3 DNA is TGTGCCAGCAGGACTAGCGCGATCGGGGCCCAGTACTTC.

This clone appeared a few times. The rearrangement links TRBV16 to TRBJ1-1; 7 bases align to TRBD1. Germline V gives CDR1 KGHSY, CDR2 FQNENV. The CDR3 runs 15 residues. The V and J ends lost 0 bases and 3 bases, in that order; junction bases with no gene match: 4. The CDR3 is CASSQSRQGDTEAFF. CDR3 in DNA: TGTGCCAGCAGCCAATCGCGACAGGGTGACACTGAAGCTTTCTTT.

V usage is TRBV19 and J usage is TRBJ2-7, with 9 nucleotides matching TRBD2. Germline CDR1 reads LNHDA; CDR2 reads SQIVND (reference sequence). V dropped 6 bases and J dropped 3; count of bases not matched to a gene: 24. This CDR3 spans 20 amino acids. Here the CDR3 DNA reads TGTGCCAGTAGACCCCGACAGGGACGTGGGGCTAGCGGGACCGGCTACGAGCAGTACTTC. Protein sequence: CASRPRQGRGASGTGYEQYF.

The J gene is TRBJ2-5, the V gene TRBV5-1, with D hard to call. CDR1 is SGHRS, CDR2 YFSETQ, per germline. Trimming stripped 2 bases from V and 8 bases from J, with 16 bases between. The CDR3 loop spans 14 amino acids. CDR3 bases: TGCGCCAGCAGCTTCGGAGAGTCGGGTGCTACCCAGTACTTC. This encodes CASSFGESGATQYF.

The chain carries TRBV7-2 and TRBJ1-5; 7 bases are shared with TRBD1. CDR1 SGHTA and CDR2 FQGNSA come from the germline V gene. The J segment lost 7 bases and the V segment lost 5 bases, leaving 20 bases of the junction unmatched. CDR3 length: 18 residues. The CDR3, as DNA: TGTGCCAGCAGCCCCTATGGGCGGGTGACAGGGCTGGGGCAGCCCCAGCATTTT. Protein product: CASSPYGRVTGLGQPQHF.

The chain has TRBV7-6 and TRBJ2-5, with 8 bases aligning to TRBD2. This CDR3 is built from 15 residues. The ends lost 5 bases at V and 5 bases at J; junction bases unmatched: 10. Germline loops: CDR1 SGHVS, CDR2 FNYEAQ. CDR3 loop: CASSPWSGGGETQYF. The CDR3 coding sequence is TGTGCCAGCAGCCCCTGGAGCGGGGGCGGGGAGACCCAGTACTTC.

This chain links TRBV19 with TRBJ2-2, with 7 bases lining up with TRBD1. Germline assignment: CDR1 LNHDA and CDR2 SQIVND (reference sequence). V gave up 6 bases and J gave up 2 bases; unmatched junction bases: 6. The CDR3 is 15 amino acids. The CDR3 sequence is CASSTGTANTGELFF. CDR3 bases: TGTGCCAGTAGCACCGGGACAGCAAACACCGGGGAGCTGTTTTTT.

The V gene is TRBV6-6, the J gene TRBJ2-3, with TRBD2 matching over 7 bases. Trimming cost V 6 bases and J 7 bases; bases outside gene matches: 4. The CDR3 has 12 residues. In germline, CDR1 is MNHNY, CDR2 SVGAGI (reference sequence). The CDR3, as DNA: TGTGCCAGCAGCCCACTAGCGAATACGCAGTATTTT. Its translation: CASSPLANTQYF.

The rearrangement uses TRBV15 and TRBJ2-1; 9 nucleotides line up with TRBD2. Germline values: CDR1 LNHNV, CDR2 YYDKDF (reference sequence). The CDR3 consists of 18 residues. The trim removed 3 bases at V and 8 bases at J, leaving 17 bases unmatched. CDR3 DNA sequence: TGTGCCACCAGCAGGTCGTACCGGGGCGGGGGGGCCCTTGATGAGCAGTTCTTC. It specifies CATSRSYRGGGALDEQFF.